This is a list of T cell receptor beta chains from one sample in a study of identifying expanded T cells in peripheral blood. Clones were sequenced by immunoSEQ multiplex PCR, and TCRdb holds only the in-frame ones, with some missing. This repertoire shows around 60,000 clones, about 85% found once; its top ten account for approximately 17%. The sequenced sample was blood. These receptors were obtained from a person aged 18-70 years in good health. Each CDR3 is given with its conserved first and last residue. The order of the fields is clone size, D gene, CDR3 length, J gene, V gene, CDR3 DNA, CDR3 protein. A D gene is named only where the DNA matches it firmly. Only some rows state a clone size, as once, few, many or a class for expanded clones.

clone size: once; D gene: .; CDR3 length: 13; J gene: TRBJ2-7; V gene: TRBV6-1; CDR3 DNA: TGTGCCAGCAGTAAAAGGGATCAATTTGAGCAGTACTTC; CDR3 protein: CASSKRDQFEQYF
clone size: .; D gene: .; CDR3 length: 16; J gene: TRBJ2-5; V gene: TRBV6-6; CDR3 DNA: TGTGCCAGCAGTCAGGTTAGGGCGGCATTGGGGGAGACCCAGTACTTC; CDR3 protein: CASSQVRAALGETQYF
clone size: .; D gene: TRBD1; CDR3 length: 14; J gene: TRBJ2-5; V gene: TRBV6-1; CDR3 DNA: TGTGCCAGCAATTCATTCGACAGGGGAGAGACCCAGTACTTC; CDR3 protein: CASNSFDRGETQYF
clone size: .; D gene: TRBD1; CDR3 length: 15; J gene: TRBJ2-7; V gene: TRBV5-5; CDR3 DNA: TGTGCCAGCAGCCGCGACAGGGTAGGGGTCTACGAGCAGTACTTC; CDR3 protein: CASSRDRVGVYEQYF
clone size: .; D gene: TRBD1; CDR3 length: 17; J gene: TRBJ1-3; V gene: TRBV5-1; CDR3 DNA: TGCGCCAGCAGCGCCGGACGGGACAGGGGCTCTGGAAACACCATATATTTT; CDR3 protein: CASSAGRDRGSGNTIYF
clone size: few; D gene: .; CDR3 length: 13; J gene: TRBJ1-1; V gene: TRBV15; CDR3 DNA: TGTGCCACCAGCATCAGCAGGAACACTGAAGCTTTCTTT; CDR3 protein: CATSISRNTEAFF
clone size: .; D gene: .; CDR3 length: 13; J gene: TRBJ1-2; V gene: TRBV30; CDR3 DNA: TGTGCCTGGAGTCGACCCGGGGCCTATGGCTACACCTTC; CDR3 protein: CAWSRPGAYGYTF
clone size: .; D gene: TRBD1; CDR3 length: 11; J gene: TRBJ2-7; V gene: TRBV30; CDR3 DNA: TGTGCCTGGAGTGAGCGACAGGGGGCGTACTTC; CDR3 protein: CAWSERQGAYF
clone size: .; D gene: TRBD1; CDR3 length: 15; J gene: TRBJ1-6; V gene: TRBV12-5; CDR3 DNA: TGTGCTAGTGGTTACTCCGGGACAGGGGGTTCACCCCTCCACTTT; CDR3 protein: CASGYSGTGGSPLHF
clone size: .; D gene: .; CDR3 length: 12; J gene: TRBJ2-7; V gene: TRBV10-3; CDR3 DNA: TGTGCCATCAGTGGGGGATCCTACGAGCAGTACTTC; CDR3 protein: CAISGGSYEQYF
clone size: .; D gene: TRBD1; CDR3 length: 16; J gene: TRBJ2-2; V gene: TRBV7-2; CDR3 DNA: TGTGCCAGCAGCGTACAGGGGGCTTCGAACACCGGGGAGCTGTTTTTT; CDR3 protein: CASSVQGASNTGELFF
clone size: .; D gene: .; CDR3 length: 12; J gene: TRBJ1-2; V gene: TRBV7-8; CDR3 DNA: TGTGCCAGCAGCTTTCCGACTGGGGGCTACACCTTC; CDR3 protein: CASSFPTGGYTF
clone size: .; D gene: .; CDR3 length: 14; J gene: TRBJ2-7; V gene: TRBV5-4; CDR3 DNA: TGTGCCAGCAGCTTACACACCGCCCCCTACGAGCAGTACTTC; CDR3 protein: CASSLHTAPYEQYF
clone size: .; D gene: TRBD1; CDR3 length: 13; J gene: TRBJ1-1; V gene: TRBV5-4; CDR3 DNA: TGTGCCAGCCTTGACAGGGCTGGTATGACGACTTTCTTT; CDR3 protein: CASLDRAGMTTFF
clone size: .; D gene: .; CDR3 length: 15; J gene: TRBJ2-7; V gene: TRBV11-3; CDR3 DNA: TGTGCCAGCAGCTTAGCCGGGACAAACTCCTACGAGCAGTACTTC; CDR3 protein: CASSLAGTNSYEQYF
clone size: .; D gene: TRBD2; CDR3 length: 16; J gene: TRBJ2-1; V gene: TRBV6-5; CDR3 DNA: TGTGCCAGCAGTTTTCAAACGCCGGGACTAGCGAGTGAGCAGTTCTTC; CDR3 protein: CASSFQTPGLASEQFF
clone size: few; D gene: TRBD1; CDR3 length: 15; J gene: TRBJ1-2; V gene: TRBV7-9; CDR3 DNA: TGTGCCAGCAGCTTACTGGGACAGGGGAACTATGGCTACACCTTC; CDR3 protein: CASSLLGQGNYGYTF
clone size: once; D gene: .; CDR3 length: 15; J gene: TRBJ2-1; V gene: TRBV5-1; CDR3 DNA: TGCGCCAGCAGCTTGGAAGGGGGGTCCTACAATGAGCAGTTCTTC; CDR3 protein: CASSLEGGSYNEQFF
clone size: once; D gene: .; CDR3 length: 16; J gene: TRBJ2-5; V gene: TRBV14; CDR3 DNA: TGTGCCAGCAGCCAAGGAAGCGGGCCTGCCCGTGAGACCCAGTACTTC; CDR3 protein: CASSQGSGPARETQYF
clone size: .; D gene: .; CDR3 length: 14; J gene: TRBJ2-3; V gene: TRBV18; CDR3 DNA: TGTGCCAGCTCCCCCCGTGGAATCCCAGATACGCAGTATTTT; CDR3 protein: CASSPRGIPDTQYF
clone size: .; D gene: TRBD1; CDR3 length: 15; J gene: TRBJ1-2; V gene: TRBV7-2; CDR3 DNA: TGTGCCAGCAGCTATTACCCGGGACAGGGTCTAGGCTACACCTTC; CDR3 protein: CASSYYPGQGLGYTF
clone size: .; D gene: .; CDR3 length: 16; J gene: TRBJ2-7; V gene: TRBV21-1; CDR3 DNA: TGTGCCAGCAGCAATCCCAATCAGCGGGACCCCTACGAGCAGTACTTC; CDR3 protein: CASSNPNQRDPYEQYF
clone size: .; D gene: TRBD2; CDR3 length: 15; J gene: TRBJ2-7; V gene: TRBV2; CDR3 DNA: TGTGCCAGCAGAGAACTAGCGGGAGGGCCCTACGAGCAGTACTTC; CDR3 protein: CASRELAGGPYEQYF
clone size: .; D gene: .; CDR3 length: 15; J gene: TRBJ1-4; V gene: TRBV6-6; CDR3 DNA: TGTGCCAGCAGTTATGGGGCTGCAACTAATGAAAAACTGTTTTTT; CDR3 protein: CASSYGAATNEKLFF
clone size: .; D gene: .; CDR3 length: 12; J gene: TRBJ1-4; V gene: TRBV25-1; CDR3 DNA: TGTGCCAGCAGGCGGACAAATGAAAAACTGTTTTTT; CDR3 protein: CASRRTNEKLFF
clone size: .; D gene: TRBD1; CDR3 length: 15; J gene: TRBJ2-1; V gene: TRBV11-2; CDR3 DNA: TGTGCCAGCAGCTCCCCGGGACAGGGGGCCAGGGAGCAGTTCTTC; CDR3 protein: CASSSPGQGAREQFF
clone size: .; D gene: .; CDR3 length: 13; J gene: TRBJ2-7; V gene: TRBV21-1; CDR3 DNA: TGTGCCAGCAGCAATGTCAAGGCCCACGAGCAGTACTTC; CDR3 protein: CASSNVKAHEQYF
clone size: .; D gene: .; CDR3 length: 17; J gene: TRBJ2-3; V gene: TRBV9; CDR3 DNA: TGTGCCAGCAGCCCTCTAGATGGAGGGGGAGGGTCAGATACGCAGTATTTT; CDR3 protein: CASSPLDGGGGSDTQYF
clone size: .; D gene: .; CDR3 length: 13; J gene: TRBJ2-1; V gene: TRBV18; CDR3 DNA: TGTGCCAGCTCACCATTACCCTCCGAGGTTCAGTTCTTC; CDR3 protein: CASSPLPSEVQFF
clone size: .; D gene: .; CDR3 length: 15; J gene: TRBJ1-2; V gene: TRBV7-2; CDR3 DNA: TGTGCCAGCAGCTTAGCCGTCGAATCGAGGAATGGCTACACCTTC; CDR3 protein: CASSLAVESRNGYTF
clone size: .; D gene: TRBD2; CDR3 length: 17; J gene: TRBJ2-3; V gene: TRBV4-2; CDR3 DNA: TGTGCCAGCAGCCACCTAGCTAGCGGGGGGACCACAGATACGCAGTATTTT; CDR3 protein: CASSHLASGGTTDTQYF
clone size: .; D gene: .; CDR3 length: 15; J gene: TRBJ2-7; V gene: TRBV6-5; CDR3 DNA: TGTGCCAGCAGTTCGCCTGGGAACTACTCCTACGAGCAGTACTTC; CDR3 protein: CASSSPGNYSYEQYF
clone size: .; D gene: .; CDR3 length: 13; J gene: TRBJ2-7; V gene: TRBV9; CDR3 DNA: TGTGCCAGCAGCCCCCGGGTAGGCTACGAGCAGTACTTC; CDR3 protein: CASSPRVGYEQYF
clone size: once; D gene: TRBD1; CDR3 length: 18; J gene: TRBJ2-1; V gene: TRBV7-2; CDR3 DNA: TGTGCCAGCAGCCCCCGAGACTTAAGACAGGGGGGATACAATGAGCAGTTCTTC; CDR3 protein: CASSPRDLRQGGYNEQFF
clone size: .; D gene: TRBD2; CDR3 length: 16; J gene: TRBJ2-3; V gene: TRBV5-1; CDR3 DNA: TGCGCCAGCAGCTTGCTTGGTAGCGGGGGTTCAGATACGCAGTATTTT; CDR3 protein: CASSLLGSGGSDTQYF
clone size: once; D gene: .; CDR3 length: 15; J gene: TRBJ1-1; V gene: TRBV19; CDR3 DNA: TGTGCCAGTACTCCGACTAAGACAGGGAACACTGAAGCTTTCTTT; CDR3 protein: CASTPTKTGNTEAFF
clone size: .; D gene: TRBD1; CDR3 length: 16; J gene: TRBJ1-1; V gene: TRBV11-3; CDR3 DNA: TGTGCCAGCAGCCTCACGGGACAGGTTATCGGGACTGAAGCTTTCTTT; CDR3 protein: CASSLTGQVIGTEAFF
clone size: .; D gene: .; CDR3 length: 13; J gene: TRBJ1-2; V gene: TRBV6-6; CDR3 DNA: TGTGCCAGCAGTTACGCGGGGGACGATGGCTACACCTTC; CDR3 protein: CASSYAGDDGYTF
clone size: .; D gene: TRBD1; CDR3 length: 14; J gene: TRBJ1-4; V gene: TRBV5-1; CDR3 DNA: TGCGCCAGCAGCTCTAGGGGGCTGGGTGAAAAACTGTTTTTT; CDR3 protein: CASSSRGLGEKLFF
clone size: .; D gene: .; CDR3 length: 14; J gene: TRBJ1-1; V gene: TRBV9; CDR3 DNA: TGTGCCAGCAGCGTAGGGGGGCAGGGCACTGAAGCTTTCTTT; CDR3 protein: CASSVGGQGTEAFF